The TCR beta chain described here comes from a study of cytomegalovirus exposure and HLA in healthy donors (dated 2017 in TCRdb). Some background on the complete study: According to an earlier analysis of around 600 of the donors, about 170 million T cells yielded some 120 million unique TCR beta sequences and 250 to 350 Gb of sequence data. An early release that covered about 600 HLA-typed donors contained approximately 300 gigabases of sequencing data and about 93 million unique TCR sequences. Of the 398 genotyped donors, about 84% fell in the genetic ancestry cluster associated with self-reported Caucasian donors. The study was designed to test whether signatures of past pathogen exposure could be identified by cataloging public T cell receptors. The study profiled the T cell repertoires of some 610 subjects by immunosequencing and related them to cytomegalovirus serostatus. A separate validation cohort of about 110 different subjects was used in addition to the 666-subject first cohort. To predict cytomegalovirus infection status, the study combined high-throughput TCR immunosequencing, statistical association of individual TCRs with disease status, and machine learning. A later analysis re-analyzed previously published TCR beta repertoires from several hundred donors and added high-resolution HLA genotyping to study TCR occurrence patterns. Rather than drawing on any new phenotypic data, the later analysis identified candidate immune exposures from TCR beta sequences and the way those sequences occurred across donors. An earlier analysis of 587 of the donors used high-throughput TCR beta sequencing to judge whether each TCR beta V gene segment behaved as functional or pseudogenic. Donor age, sex, ethnicity and CMV serostatus were compiled alongside the repertoire data. In a later genetic analysis, genome-wide SNP genotypes for about three fifths of the roughly 670 donors were used, and that subset was treated as a discovery cohort. Every repertoire in the discovery cohort had been generated on one and the same sequencing platform. Both class I and class II loci were covered by HLA typing, at four-digit resolution. The number of donors typed differed by locus, with roughly 629-640 for A, B, C, DRB1 and DQB1, approximately 500 for DQA1, 600 to 610 for DPA1, and around 450 for DPB1. A few DR-DQ haplotypes were handled as single units for association and clustering because linkage in the cohort was strong. Among 300 to 500 genotyped donors of the cohort, an average of roughly 230,000 unique TCR beta nucleotide sequences was sequenced per donor, of which 15% to 20% were non-productive.

Comments on this clone: Its antigen is not yet known. No per-base quality is available; no much larger clone lies one base away.

The library was built by means of the immunoSEQ multiplex PCR assay. A mixture of 60 forward primers for TCR Vbeta segments and 13 reverse primers for TCR Jbeta segments was used in the multiplex PCR. Amplification of the CDR3 region of rearranged TCR beta genes was performed with a multiplex PCR assay on genomic DNA. Amplified TCR beta libraries were sequenced as 87-base-pair reads on the Illumina HiSeq System. In the source study's methods: Across the roughly 700 repertoires, a later analysis counted 80 million or so unique TCR beta chains, 8.5 million to 12 million of which were shared by at least two donors. Raw reads were error-corrected and collapsed into unique sequences with a nearest-neighbor algorithm that merged closely related sequences to remove PCR and sequencing errors. Alignment of CDR3 sequences to IMGT reference sequences was used to assign V, D and J gene segments. For a sequence to be retained, a match of at least six nucleotides was required to both a V gene segment and a J gene segment. Rearrangements were classified as productive when the CDR3 lacked stop codons and remained in frame with V and J, and all other rearrangements were classified as non-productive. Following IMGT convention, CDR3 was defined as the stretch from the second conserved V-encoded cysteine to the conserved J-encoded phenylalanine. Sequences without an unambiguous match to a single V gene segment were excluded from the earlier analysis of 450 to 750 of the donors. In an earlier analysis of 450 to 750 of the donors, a V segment was called functional when productive rearrangements were above 56.7%, and segregating when the standard deviation between donors exceeded 5%. To diagnose cytomegalovirus status from the catalog of TCR beta chain sequences, a statistical classification framework was built. A later analysis assigned V and J genes by comparing TCR nucleotide sequences with IMGT/GENE-DB human TR gene sequences. The TCRdist pipeline was used in a later analysis to assign CDR3 sequences and most-parsimonious VDJ recombination scenarios. In a later analysis, each TCR beta chain was defined by its CDR3 amino acid sequence together with its V-gene family, and reads lacking a unique V-gene family were excluded. A later analysis removed roughly 590 highly shared, low-generation-probability nucleotide sequences to deal with suspected cross-contamination and a sequencing artifact. For each public chain, a later analysis derived a clonal expansion index from normalized ranks of inferred template counts within each repertoire. In a later analysis, generation probabilities were computed with a VDJ recombination model fitted to out-of-frame rearrangements, and the resulting probabilities were checked against IGoR. Hypergeometric tests were used in a later analysis to score TCR-TCR, TCR-HLA and TCR-CMV co-occurrence, with a repertoire-size bias correction applied to the TCR pairs. In a later analysis, false discovery rates were estimated by permuting HLA or CMV assignments 20 times. In a later analysis, co-occurring TCRs were grouped using DBSCAN, with TCRdist sequence similarity added in when clustering inside HLA-allele-positive subsets. For co-occurrence clustering, repertoires with fewer than 30,000 or more than 120,000 public chains were excluded, along with five repertoires with anomalous nucleotide sharing. This is the immuneACCESS table as TCRdb keeps it, with only in-frame sequences that have V and J called. A part of the clones is gone; compared with another copy, unresolved V genes explain less than half, and the rest is unexplained. The V and J calls and clone size were taken over from that table, and D and trimming were inferred from the DNA. The sample table holds 60,000 to 80,000 clones, of which about 78% were seen once. The ten largest clones capture 3% of the sample.

Between the V and J ends, shortened by 2 bases and 5 bases respectively, the junction contains 11 bases. Measured from the cysteine to the phenylalanine, the CDR3 is 14 residues long. Of the read, only the CDR3 DNA is kept; its 42 bases are in frame from base 1. Looking up the germline V gene yields CDR1 SGHAT and CDR2 FQNNGV. In total, about 650 healthy bone marrow donors made up the cohort. All cohort members were sampled while nominally healthy, although unrecorded immune exposures were likely present. The donor tested CMV seropositive and was one of the 289 seropositive cohort members. A peripheral blood sample was collected from each donor, and TCR beta sequencing was performed on peripheral blood mononuclear cells. The Qiagen DNeasy Blood Extraction Kit was used to extract genomic DNA from the blood cell samples. What the authors observed across the whole study: According to the authors, the approach could potentially be generalized to other disease states and immunological phenotypes. Because some donors lacked HLA typing at each locus, the association tests relied only on the typed subset. In a later analysis, 16,951 TCR beta sequences were associated with specific HLA alleles at a false discovery rate of 0.05. According to a later analysis, parvovirus B19, influenza, CMV and Epstein-Barr virus appeared linked to several top co-occurrence clusters. The earlier analysis of about 600 of the donors excluded fewer than 20 rarely observed V segments, including chromosome 9 orphons, because counts were too low. When HLA alleles, especially DR and DQ, strongly co-occurred, TCR associations were difficult to assign to individual alleles. The classifier was reported to diagnose cytomegalovirus status with high specificity and sensitivity in both the original cohort and the validation cohort. A later analysis found that most CMV-associated TCR beta chains appeared HLA-restricted, with HLA associations seemingly driven largely by CMV exposure. Correlated functional status among segregating V segments might reflect linkage disequilibrium, but an unknown experimental factor could not be ruled out. The presence/absence analyses assumed that sequencing depth was roughly uniform across donors, and that assumption may not be true. The 87-base-pair reads could not distinguish some IMGT-functional V segments, including TRBV6-2 and TRBV6-3, so those segments were excluded. Three of the identified cytomegalovirus-associated TCR beta chains were confirmed in vitro to be specific for cytomegalovirus antigens. Most TCR sequences were observed very rarely across donors, whereas some public TCRs were present in many individuals. A further reported finding was that TCR beta sequences accurately predicted the HLA-A and HLA-B alleles for most subjects in the first cohort. In a later genetic analysis, a missense DCLRE1C variant was associated with V-gene and J-gene trimming of TCR beta chains, and the association was replicated in an independent cohort. A later analysis found that TCR association rates varied across HLA loci, with DRB1 alleles showing the most associated TCRs and HLA-C alleles the fewest. In a later genetic analysis, fewer N-insertions in productive TCRs were reported among donors in an Asian-associated ancestry cluster than the roughly 700-donor mean. The study gave a list of some 150 TCR beta chains associated with cytomegalovirus. A group of highly shared sequence variants was considered likely to be a technical artifact of the sequencing pipeline. Broadly in line with IMGT annotations, most TCR beta V segments showed up in productive rearrangements about 90% or about 30% of the time in an earlier analysis of a few hundred of the donors. Compared with equally common non-associated chains, HLA-associated TCR beta chains in a later analysis were more clonally expanded and had lower generation probabilities. For the cohort, immune exposure information was limited to CMV serostatus. This cohort had only TCR beta chains sequenced, and the lack of alpha or paired-chain data limited which features could be detected.

The origin of this receptor is a girl under 18 in good health and CMV-seropositive. Sequenced sample: PBMCs. The sequence links TRBV11-2 to TRBJ2-3; confidence is insufficient to name the D gene. This receptor carries the CDR3 CASSLMARQDTQYF. The sequenced DNA is TGTGCCAGCAGCTTAATGGCACGACAAGATACGCAGTATTTT.